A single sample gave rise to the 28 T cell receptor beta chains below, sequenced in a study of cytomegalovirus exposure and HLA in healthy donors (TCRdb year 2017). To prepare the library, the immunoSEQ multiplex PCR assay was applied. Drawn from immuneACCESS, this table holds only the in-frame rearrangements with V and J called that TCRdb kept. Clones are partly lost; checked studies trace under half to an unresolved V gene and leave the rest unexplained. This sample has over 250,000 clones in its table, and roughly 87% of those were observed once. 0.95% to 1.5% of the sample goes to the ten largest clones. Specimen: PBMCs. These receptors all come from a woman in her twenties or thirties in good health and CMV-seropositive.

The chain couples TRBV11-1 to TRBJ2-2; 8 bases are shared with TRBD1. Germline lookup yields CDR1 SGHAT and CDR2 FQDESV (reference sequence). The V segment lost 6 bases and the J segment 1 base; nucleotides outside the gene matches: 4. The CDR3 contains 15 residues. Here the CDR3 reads CASRSQGENTGELFF. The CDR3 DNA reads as TGTGCCAGCAGGTCACAGGGGGAGAACACCGGGGAGCTGTTTTTT. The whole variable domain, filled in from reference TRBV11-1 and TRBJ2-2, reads EAEVAQSPRYKITEKSQAVAFWCDPISGHATLYWYRQILGQGPELLVQFQDESVVDDSQLPKDRFSAERLKGVDSTLKIQPAELGDSAMYLCASRSQGENTGELFFGEGSRLTVL.

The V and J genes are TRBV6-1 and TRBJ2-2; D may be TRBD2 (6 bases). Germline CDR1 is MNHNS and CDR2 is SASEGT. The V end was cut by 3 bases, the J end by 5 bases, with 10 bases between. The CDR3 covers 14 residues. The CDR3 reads CASSDRGMTGELFF. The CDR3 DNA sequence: TGTGCCAGCAGTGATCGGGGGATGACCGGGGAGCTGTTTTTT.

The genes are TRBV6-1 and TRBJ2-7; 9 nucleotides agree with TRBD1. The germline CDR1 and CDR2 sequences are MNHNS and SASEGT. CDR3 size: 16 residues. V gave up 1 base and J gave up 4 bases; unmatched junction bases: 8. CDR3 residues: CASSEVAGQGVYEQYF. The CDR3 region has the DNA TGTGCCAGCAGTGAAGTCGCGGGACAGGGAGTGTACGAGCAGTACTTC.

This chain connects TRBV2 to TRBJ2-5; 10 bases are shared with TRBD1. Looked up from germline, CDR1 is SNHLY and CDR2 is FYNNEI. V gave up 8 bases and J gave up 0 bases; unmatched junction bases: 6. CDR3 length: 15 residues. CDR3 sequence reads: CASRQGALNQETQYF. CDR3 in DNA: TGTGCCAGCCGACAGGGGGCTTTAAACCAAGAGACCCAGTACTTC.

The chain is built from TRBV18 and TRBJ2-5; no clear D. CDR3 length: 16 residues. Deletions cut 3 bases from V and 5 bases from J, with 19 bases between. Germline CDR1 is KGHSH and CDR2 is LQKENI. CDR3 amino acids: CASSPAPMTAAETQYF. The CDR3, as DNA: TGTGCCAGCTCACCCGCCCCTATGACTGCAGCCGAGACCCAGTACTTC.

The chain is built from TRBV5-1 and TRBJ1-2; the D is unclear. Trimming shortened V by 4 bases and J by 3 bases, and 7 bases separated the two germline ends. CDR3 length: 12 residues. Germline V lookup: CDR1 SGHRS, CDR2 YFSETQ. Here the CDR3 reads CASSVEDYGYTF. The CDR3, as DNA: TGCGCCAGCAGCGTAGAAGACTATGGCTACACCTTC.

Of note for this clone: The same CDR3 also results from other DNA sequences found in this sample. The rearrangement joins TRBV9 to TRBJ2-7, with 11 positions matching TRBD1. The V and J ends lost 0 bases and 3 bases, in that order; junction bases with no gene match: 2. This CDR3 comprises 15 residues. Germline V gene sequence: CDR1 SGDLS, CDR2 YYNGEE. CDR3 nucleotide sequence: TGTGCCAGCAGCGTAGGGACAGGGGGCGTCTACGAGCAGTACTTC. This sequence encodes CASSVGTGGVYEQYF. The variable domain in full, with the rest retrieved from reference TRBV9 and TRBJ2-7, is DSGVTQTPKHLITATGQRVTLRCSPRSGDLSVYWYQQSLDQGLQFLIQYYNGEERAKGNILERFSAQQFPDLHSELNLSSLELGDSALYFCASSVGTGGVYEQYFGPGTRLTVT.

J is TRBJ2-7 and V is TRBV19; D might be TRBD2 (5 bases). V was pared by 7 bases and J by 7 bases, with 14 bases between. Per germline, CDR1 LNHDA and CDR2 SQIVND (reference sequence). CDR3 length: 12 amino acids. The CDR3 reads CASNVGSGEQYF. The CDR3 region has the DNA TGTGCCAGTAATGTAGGTTCGGGGGAGCAGTACTTC.

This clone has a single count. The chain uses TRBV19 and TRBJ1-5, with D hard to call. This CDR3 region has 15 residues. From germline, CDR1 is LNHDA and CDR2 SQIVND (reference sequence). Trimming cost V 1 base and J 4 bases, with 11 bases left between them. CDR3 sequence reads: CASSIGSGRNQPQHF. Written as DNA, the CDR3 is TGTGCCAGTAGTATAGGATCGGGCCGGAATCAGCCCCAGCATTTT.

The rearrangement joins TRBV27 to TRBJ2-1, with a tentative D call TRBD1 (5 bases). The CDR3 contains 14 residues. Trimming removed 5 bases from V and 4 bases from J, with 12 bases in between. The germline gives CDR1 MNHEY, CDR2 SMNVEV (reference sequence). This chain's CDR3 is CASSQRSGYNEQFF. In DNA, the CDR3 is TGTGCCAGCAGTCAAAGATCAGGGTACAATGAGCAGTTCTTC.

CDR3: CASSFRPKNTGELFF. CDR3 sequence (DNA): TGTGCCAGCAGCTTTCGTCCGAAGAACACCGGGGAGCTGTTTTTT. The chain links TRBV7-2 to TRBJ2-2; D is unresolved. The CDR3 consists of 15 residues. V was pared by 3 bases and J by 1 base, with 9 bases between. In germline, CDR1 is SGHTA, CDR2 FQGNSA.

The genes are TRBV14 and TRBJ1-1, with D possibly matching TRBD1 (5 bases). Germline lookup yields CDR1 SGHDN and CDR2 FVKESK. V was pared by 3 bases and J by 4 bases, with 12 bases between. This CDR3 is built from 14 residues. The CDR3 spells CASSQGVGGTEAFF. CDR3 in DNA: TGTGCCAGCAGCCAGGGTGTGGGGGGCACTGAAGCTTTCTTT.

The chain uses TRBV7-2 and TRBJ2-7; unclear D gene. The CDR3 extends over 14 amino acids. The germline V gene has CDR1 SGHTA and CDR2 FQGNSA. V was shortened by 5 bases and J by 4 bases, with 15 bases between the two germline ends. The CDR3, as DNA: TGTGCCAGCAGCCCACCGCCTTTGGGGTACGAGCAGTACTTC. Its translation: CASSPPPLGYEQYF.

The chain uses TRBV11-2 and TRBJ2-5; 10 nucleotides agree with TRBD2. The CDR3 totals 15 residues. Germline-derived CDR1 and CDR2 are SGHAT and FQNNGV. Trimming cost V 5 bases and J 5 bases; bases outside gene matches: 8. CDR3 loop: CASSRNSGRWETQYF. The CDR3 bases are TGTGCCAGCAGCAGGAATAGCGGGAGGTGGGAGACCCAGTACTTC.

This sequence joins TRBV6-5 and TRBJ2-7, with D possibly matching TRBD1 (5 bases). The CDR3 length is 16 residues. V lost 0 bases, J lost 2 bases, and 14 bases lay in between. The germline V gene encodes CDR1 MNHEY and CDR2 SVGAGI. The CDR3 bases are TGTGCCAGCAGTTACTCGAGGACAACTACCACCTACGAGCAGTACTTC. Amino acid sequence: CASSYSRTTTTYEQYF.

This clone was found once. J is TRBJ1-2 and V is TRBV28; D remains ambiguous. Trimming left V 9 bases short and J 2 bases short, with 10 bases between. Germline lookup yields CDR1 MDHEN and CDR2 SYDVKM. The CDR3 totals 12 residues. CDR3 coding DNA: TGTGCCAGTAGAATCACGAACTATGGCTACACCTTC. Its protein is CASRITNYGYTF.

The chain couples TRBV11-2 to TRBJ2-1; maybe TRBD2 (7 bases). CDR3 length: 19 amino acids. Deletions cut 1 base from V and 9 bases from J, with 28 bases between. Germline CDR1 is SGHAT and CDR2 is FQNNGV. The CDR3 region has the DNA TGTGCCAGCAGCTTAGGTGAGGTGCTACGTGGCGGGGGCAGTGGTGAGCAGTTCTTC. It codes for CASSLGEVLRGGGSGEQFF.

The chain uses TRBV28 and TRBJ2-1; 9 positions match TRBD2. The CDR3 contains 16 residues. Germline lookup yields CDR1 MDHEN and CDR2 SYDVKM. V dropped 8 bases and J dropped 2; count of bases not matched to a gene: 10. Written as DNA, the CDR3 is TGTGCCAGCTCAAGATGGCGGGGGGGGACCTACAATGAGCAGTTCTTC. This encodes CASSRWRGGTYNEQFF.

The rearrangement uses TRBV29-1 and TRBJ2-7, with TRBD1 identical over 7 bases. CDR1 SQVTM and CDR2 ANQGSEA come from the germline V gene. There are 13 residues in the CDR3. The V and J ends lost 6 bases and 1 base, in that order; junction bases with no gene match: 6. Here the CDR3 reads CSVTPQGSYEQYF. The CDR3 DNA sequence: TGCAGCGTCACACCACAGGGGTCCTACGAGCAGTACTTC.

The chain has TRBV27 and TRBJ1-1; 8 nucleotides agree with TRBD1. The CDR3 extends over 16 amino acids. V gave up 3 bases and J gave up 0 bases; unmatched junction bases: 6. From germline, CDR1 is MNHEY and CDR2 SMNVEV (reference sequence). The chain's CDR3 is CASSFGQGGMNTEAFF. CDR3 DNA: TGTGCCAGCAGTTTCGGACAGGGTGGGATGAACACTGAAGCTTTCTTT.

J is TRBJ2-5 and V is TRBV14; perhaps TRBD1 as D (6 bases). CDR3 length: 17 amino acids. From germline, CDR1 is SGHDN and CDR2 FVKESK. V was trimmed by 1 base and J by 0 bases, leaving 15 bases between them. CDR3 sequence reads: CASSQGGQPGYQETQYF. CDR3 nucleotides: TGTGCCAGCAGCCAAGGAGGACAGCCTGGGTACCAAGAGACCCAGTACTTC.

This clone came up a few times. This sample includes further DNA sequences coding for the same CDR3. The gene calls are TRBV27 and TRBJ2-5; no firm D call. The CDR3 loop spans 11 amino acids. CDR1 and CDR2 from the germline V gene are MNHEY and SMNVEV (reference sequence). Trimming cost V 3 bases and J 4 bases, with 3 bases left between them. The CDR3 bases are TGTGCCAGCAGTTTCCGAGAGACCCAGTACTTC. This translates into CASSFRETQYF.

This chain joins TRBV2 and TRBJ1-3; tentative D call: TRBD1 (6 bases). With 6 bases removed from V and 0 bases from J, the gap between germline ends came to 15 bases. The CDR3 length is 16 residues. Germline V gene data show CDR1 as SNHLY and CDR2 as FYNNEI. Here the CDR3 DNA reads TGTGCCAGCAGGGGGGCAGGATGGAGCTCTGGAAACACCATATATTTT. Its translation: CASRGAGWSSGNTIYF.

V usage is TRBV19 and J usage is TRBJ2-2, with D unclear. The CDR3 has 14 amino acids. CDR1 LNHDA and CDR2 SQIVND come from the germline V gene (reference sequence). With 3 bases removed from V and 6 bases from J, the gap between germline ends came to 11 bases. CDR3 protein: CASSISFSPGELFF. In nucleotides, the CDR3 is TGTGCCAGTAGTATTTCTTTCTCCCCCGGGGAGCTGTTTTTT.

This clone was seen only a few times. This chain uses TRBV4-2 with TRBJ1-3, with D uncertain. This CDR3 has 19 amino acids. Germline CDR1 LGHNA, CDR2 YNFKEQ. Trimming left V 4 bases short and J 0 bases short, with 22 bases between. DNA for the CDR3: TGTGCCAGCAGCCCTGCGGGAGGACTGCGGTCCGACTCTGGAAACACCATATATTTT. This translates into CASSPAGGLRSDSGNTIYF.

The CDR3 DNA reads as TGTGCCAGCAGACAGGGTACAGATACGCAGTATTTT. Translating gives CASRQGTDTQYF. V is TRBV6-6 and J is TRBJ2-3; maybe TRBD1 (6 bases). Trimming stripped 6 bases from V and 3 bases from J, with 7 bases between. Germline loops: CDR1 MNHNY, CDR2 SVGAGI (reference sequence). CDR3 length: 12 amino acids.

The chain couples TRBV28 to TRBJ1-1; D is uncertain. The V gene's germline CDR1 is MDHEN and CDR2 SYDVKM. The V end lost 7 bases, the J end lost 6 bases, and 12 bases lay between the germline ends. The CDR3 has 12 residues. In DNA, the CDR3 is TGTGCCAGCATTAGTAGGACCGCTGAAGCTTTCTTT. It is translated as CASISRTAEAFF.

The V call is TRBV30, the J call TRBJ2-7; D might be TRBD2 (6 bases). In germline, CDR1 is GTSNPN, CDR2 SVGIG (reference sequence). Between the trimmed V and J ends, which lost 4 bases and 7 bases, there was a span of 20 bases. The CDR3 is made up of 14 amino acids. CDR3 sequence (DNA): TGTGCCTGGACCAAGGACTATGGGTCGTGGGAGCAGTACTTC. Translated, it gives CAWTKDYGSWEQYF. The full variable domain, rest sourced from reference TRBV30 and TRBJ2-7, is SQTIHQWPATLVQPVGSPLSLECTVEGTSNPNLYWYRQAAGRGLQLLFYSVGIGQISSEVPQNLSASRPQDRQFILSSKKLLLSDSGFYLCAWTKDYGSWEQYFGPGTRLTVT.